This entry lists 29 T cell receptor beta chains sequenced from one sample in a study of shared clonotypes between healthy human individuals. Clones were sequenced by immunoSEQ multiplex PCR, and TCRdb holds only the in-frame ones, with some missing. Of roughly 640,000 clones in the sample, about 96% were seen once. Sequenced input: naive CD4+ T cells sorted from blood. Subset denoted: CD45RA+ positively selected. These receptors were taken from a woman aged 25 to 39 in good health.

This chain uses TRBV6-5 with TRBJ2-7; D not certain. The germline gives CDR1 MNHEY, CDR2 SVGAGI. The CDR3 has 15 residues. Between the trimmed V and J ends, which lost 5 bases and 3 bases, there was a span of 17 bases. CDR3 in DNA: TGTGCCAGCAGTCCACCGCATTCTGGAAGCTACGAGCAGTACTTC. This codes for CASSPPHSGSYEQYF.

This sequence joins TRBV5-8 and TRBJ1-2; D possibly corresponds to TRBD1 (5 bases). Germline V gene data show CDR1 as SGHTS and CDR2 as YDEGEE. Trimming removed 2 bases at V and 5 bases at J, with 13 bases between. This CDR3 is built from 14 residues. CDR3 amino acids: CASSFQGLRYGYTF. The CDR3 nucleotides read TGTGCCAGCAGCTTTCAGGGCTTACGGTATGGCTACACCTTC.

The chain combines TRBV2 with TRBJ2-1; a weak D match, TRBD1 (6 bases). The V and J ends lost 4 bases and 5 bases respectively, with 15 bases between them. CDR1 and CDR2 from the germline V gene are SNHLY and FYNNEI. This CDR3 spans 15 amino acids. The CDR3 is CASSGGTSVNNEQFF. CDR3 sequence (DNA): TGTGCCAGCAGTGGAGGGACAAGCGTAAACAATGAGCAGTTCTTC.

This chain links TRBV9 with TRBJ2-7; 9 bases align to TRBD1. Germline-derived CDR1 and CDR2 are SGDLS and YYNGEE. Germline trimming cut 2 bases from V and 3 bases from J; bases unmatched to any gene: 3. CDR3 length equals 14 residues. Written as DNA, the CDR3 is TGTGCCAGCAGCGTTGGGGGACAGGGCTACGAGCAGTACTTC. This encodes CASSVGGQGYEQYF.

This clone showed up just once. The rearrangement uses TRBV6-5 and TRBJ1-5; the match to TRBD1 covers 7 bases. This CDR3 has 16 residues. V lost 2 bases, J lost 6 bases, and 10 bases stayed unmatched. Germline V gene sequence: CDR1 MNHEY, CDR2 SVGAGI. The CDR3 sequence: CASSYTSQGIGQPQHF. CDR3 bases: TGTGCCAGCAGTTACACGTCACAGGGGATTGGTCAGCCCCAGCATTTT.

The chain employs TRBV5-6 and TRBJ2-3; D gene uncertain. Trimming stripped 2 bases from V and 0 bases from J, with 10 bases between. Germline V CDR1 and CDR2: SGHDT, YYEEEE. The length of the CDR3 is 15 residues. This CDR3 reads CASSFTTSSTDTQYF. The CDR3 DNA is TGTGCCAGCAGCTTCACGACCTCTAGCACAGATACGCAGTATTTT. The full variable domain, completed using reference TRBV5-6 and TRBJ2-3, is DAGVTQSPTHLIKTRGQQVTLRCSPKSGHDTVSWYQQALGQGPQFIFQYYEEEERQRGNFPDRFSGHQFPNYSSELNVNALLLGDSALYLCASSFTTSSTDTQYFGPGTRLTVL.

This clone has only one observation. CDR3 sequence (DNA): TGTGCCAGCAGCTTATCCAGTTCTGGGACAGCCGAAGCTTTCTTT. Amino acids: CASSLSSSGTAEAFF. The chain joins TRBV7-9 to TRBJ1-1, with 7 bases aligning to TRBD1. The CDR3 consists of 15 residues. V dropped 2 bases and J dropped 8; count of bases not matched to a gene: 11. CDR1 SEHNR and CDR2 FQNEAQ come from the germline V gene (reference sequence). The entire variable domain, with the rest obtained from reference TRBV7-9 and TRBJ1-1, is as follows: DTGVSQNPRHKITKRGQNVTFRCDPISEHNRLYWYRQTLGQGPEFLTYFQNEAQLEKSRLLSDRFSAERPKGSFSTLEIQRTEQGDSAMYLCASSLSSSGTAEAFFGQGTRLTVV.

This clone was observed once. The V and J genes are TRBV5-5 and TRBJ2-1; D is undetermined. The CDR3 runs to 15 residues. The V gene lost 4 bases and the J gene lost 4 bases, with 15 bases spanning the gap. Germline V gene lookup returns CDR1 SGHKS and CDR2 YYEKEE (reference sequence). The CDR3 nucleotides read TGTGCCAGCAGCCAGACCCACGTTGGGTACAATGAGCAGTTCTTC. Its translation: CASSQTHVGYNEQFF.

The V gene is TRBV28, the J gene TRBJ1-5; 9 bases fit TRBD1. This CDR3 is built from 15 residues. Trimming removed 5 bases from V and 0 bases from J; junction bases left unmatched: 2. CDR1 MDHEN and CDR2 SYDVKM come from the germline V gene. The CDR3 is CASSAGQGSNQPQHF. The CDR3 coding sequence is TGTGCCAGCAGTGCGGGACAGGGTAGCAATCAGCCCCAGCATTTT. The full variable domain, completed using reference TRBV28 and TRBJ1-5, is DVKVTQSSRYLVKRTGEKVFLECVQDMDHENMFWYRQDPGLGLRLIYFSYDVKMKEKGDIPEGYSVSREKKERFSLILESASTNQTSMYLCASSAGQGSNQPQHFGDGTRLSIL.

The chain recombines TRBV9 with TRBJ2-2; perhaps TRBD2 as D (5 bases). This CDR3 region has 17 residues. Trimming left V 0 bases short and J 4 bases short, with 16 bases between. Per the germline V gene, CDR1 is SGDLS and CDR2 is YYNGEE. This CDR3 reads CASSVDWRRVSTGELFF. CDR3 sequence (DNA): TGTGCCAGCAGCGTAGATTGGCGGCGGGTGAGCACCGGGGAGCTGTTTTTT.

This chain joins TRBV5-1 and TRBJ1-2; D might be TRBD1 (6 bases). This CDR3 has 15 residues. V lost 0 bases and J 4 bases, leaving 13 bases between the germline ends. Germline V CDR1 and CDR2: SGHRS, YFSETQ. CDR3 amino acids: CASSLGLQGPYGYTF. In DNA, the CDR3 is TGCGCCAGCAGCTTGGGACTACAGGGTCCCTATGGCTACACCTTC.

In its sample, this clone was seen a few times. The chain recombines TRBV7-8 with TRBJ1-1; D uncertain. The germline V gene encodes CDR1 SGHVS and CDR2 FQNEAQ. CDR3 length equals 14 residues. The V end lost 2 bases, the J end lost 0 bases, and 7 bases lay between the germline ends. CDR3 region: CASSLSRVNTEAFF. In DNA, the CDR3 is TGTGCCAGCAGCTTAAGTAGGGTGAACACTGAAGCTTTCTTT.

J is TRBJ1-1 and V is TRBV27; 11 bases are a match to TRBD1. There are 15 residues in the CDR3. Unmatched junction bases numbered 7, after V lost 10 bases and J lost 0 bases. CDR1 and CDR2 from the germline V gene are MNHEY and SMNVEV (reference sequence). In DNA, the CDR3 is TGTGCCACCCAGGACAGGGGGCTTATGAACACTGAAGCTTTCTTT. Residues: CATQDRGLMNTEAFF.

The chain joins TRBV25-1 to TRBJ2-7; 11 nucleotides match TRBD2. The V and J ends lost 2 bases and 4 bases, in that order; junction bases with no gene match: 10. In germline, CDR1 is MGHDK, CDR2 SYGVNS. The CDR3 runs 17 residues. CDR3 bases: TGTGCCAGCAGTGAAGTCCCCGGGACTAGCGGCGGATACGAGCAGTACTTC. Translating gives CASSEVPGTSGGYEQYF.

The count of this clone is one. This chain connects TRBV2 to TRBJ2-7; D gene ambiguous. Trimming removed 4 bases from V and 12 bases from J, with 13 bases in between. This CDR3 is built from 11 residues. The germline V gene has CDR1 SNHLY and CDR2 FYNNEI. CDR3 region: CASSVGRDWYF. For the CDR3, the DNA is TGTGCCAGCAGTGTGGGTCGTGATTGGTACTTC.

The rearrangement joins TRBV14 to TRBJ1-4, with D possibly matching TRBD1 (5 bases). Germline V lookup: CDR1 SGHDN, CDR2 FVKESK. There are 11 residues in the CDR3. V was pared by 10 bases and J by 8 bases, with 11 bases between. Here the CDR3 reads CATDDSEKLFF. The CDR3 DNA reads as TGTGCCACCGATGACAGCGAAAAACTGTTTTTT. Complete variable domain (other parts from reference TRBV14 and TRBJ1-4): EAGVTQFPSHSVIEKGQTVTLRCDPISGHDNLYWYRRVMGKEIKFLLHFVKESKQDESGMPNNRFLAERTGGTYSTLKVQPAELEDSGVYFCATDDSEKLFFGSGTQLSVL.

The chain joins TRBV14 to TRBJ2-2; D uncertain. V shed 0 bases and J shed 0 bases, with 5 bases lying between them. The CDR3 runs to 15 residues. CDR1 and CDR2 from the germline V gene are SGHDN and FVKESK. CDR3 residues: CASSQDRANTGELFF. The CDR3 bases are TGTGCCAGCAGCCAAGATCGAGCGAACACCGGGGAGCTGTTTTTT.

The rearrangement uses TRBV6-1 and TRBJ1-2; 9 positions match TRBD1. Trimming took 4 bases from V and 0 from J; bases not matched to a gene: 3. The CDR3 has 15 residues. Germline V gene lookup returns CDR1 MNHNS and CDR2 SASEGT. CDR3 bases: TGTGCCAGCAGTGCTCGACAGGGGGCTAACTATGGCTACACCTTC. It specifies CASSARQGANYGYTF.

The rearrangement uses TRBV28 and TRBJ1-2; 7 nucleotides agree with TRBD1. Germline CDR1 reads MDHEN; CDR2 reads SYDVKM. Unmatched junction bases numbered 13, after V lost 5 bases and J lost 4 bases. The CDR3 totals 16 residues. CDR3 sequence reads: CASSPGTVEYGYGYTF. The CDR3 region has the DNA TGTGCCAGCAGTCCCGGGACAGTTGAGTACGGCTATGGCTACACCTTC.

The rearrangement uses TRBV6-5 and TRBJ1-1; 7 nucleotides align to TRBD1. Trimming took 5 bases from V and 4 from J; bases not matched to a gene: 10. CDR1 is MNHEY, CDR2 SVGAGI, per germline. The CDR3 extends over 15 amino acids. CDR3 bases: TGTGCCAGCAGTCGAACGGGGTCAGGGGGCACTGAAGCTTTCTTT. This sequence encodes CASSRTGSGGTEAFF.

The CDR3: CASSTGQVGRRSPLHF. CDR3 DNA sequence: TGTGCCAGTAGTACGGGGCAGGTCGGGCGGCGTTCACCCCTCCACTTT. The rearrangement joins TRBV19 to TRBJ1-6; the D gene is possibly TRBD1 (5 bases). Germline CDR1 LNHDA, CDR2 SQIVND (reference sequence). Trimming took 4 bases from V and 9 from J, leaving 19 bases between them. The CDR3 consists of 16 residues.

The rearrangement uses TRBV5-1 and TRBJ1-1; 10 bases fit TRBD1. The ends lost 4 bases at V and 1 base at J; junction bases unmatched: 7. This CDR3 has 16 residues. CDR1 is SGHRS and CDR2 is YFSETQ in the germline V gene. CDR3 bases: TGCGCCAGCAGCGAGACAGGGGGCGCCTGGAACACTGAAGCTTTCTTT. Amino acid sequence: CASSETGGAWNTEAFF.

About this clone: Additional DNA sequences in this sample encode the identical CDR3. The chain combines TRBV4-1 with TRBJ1-1; a weak D match, TRBD1 (5 bases). Germline CDR1 and CDR2: MGHRA and YSYEKL. The CDR3 consists of 13 residues. V was clipped by 0 bases and J by 4 bases, with 6 bases between them. The CDR3 nucleotides are TGCGCCAGCAGCCAAGATCAGGGCACTGAAGCTTTCTTT. As protein: CASSQDQGTEAFF.

This rearrangement joins TRBV11-2 to TRBJ1-2, with 9 bases that match TRBD1. CDR1 is SGHAT, CDR2 FQNNGV, per germline. Trimming at V came to 5 bases and at J to 4 bases, leaving 8 bases not matched to a gene. This CDR3 has 15 amino acids. The CDR3 loop reads CASSQQGASGYGYTF. CDR3 bases: TGTGCCAGCAGCCAACAGGGGGCGAGCGGCTATGGCTACACCTTC. The complete variable domain, with remaining parts taken from reference TRBV11-2 and TRBJ1-2, reads EAGVAQSPRYKIIEKRQSVAFWCNPISGHATLYWYQQILGQGPKLLIQFQNNGVVDDSQLPKDRFSAERLKGVDSTLKIQPAKLEDSAVYLCASSQQGASGYGYTFGSGTRLTVV.

J is TRBJ2-6 and V is TRBV5-4; no definite D call. Trimming removed 0 bases at V and 0 bases at J, with 4 bases between. Germline CDR1 and CDR2: SGHNT and YYREEE (reference sequence). The CDR3 runs to 15 residues. The CDR3 spells CASSLGSSGANVLTF. As DNA, the CDR3 is TGTGCCAGCAGCTTGGGCAGCTCTGGGGCCAACGTCCTGACTTTC.

This chain joins TRBV19 and TRBJ1-2, with 9 positions matching TRBD1. V lost 5 bases and J lost 8; bases outside the gene matches: 12. Germline V lookup: CDR1 LNHDA, CDR2 SQIVND (reference sequence). This CDR3 has 15 amino acids. CDR3 sequence reads: CASSPRDRELLGYTF. CDR3 nucleotides: TGTGCCAGTAGTCCCAGGGACAGGGAACTCTTGGGCTACACCTTC.

The J gene is TRBJ2-7, the V gene TRBV10-3; the D gene is possibly TRBD1 (6 bases). This CDR3 has 15 amino acids. Germline CDR1 ENHRY, CDR2 SYGVKD. The V end was cut by 5 bases, the J end by 3 bases, with 17 bases between. Here the CDR3 reads CAISPSGTSHYEQYF. CDR3 DNA: TGTGCCATCAGTCCTTCCGGGACATCACACTACGAGCAGTACTTC.

This chain connects TRBV5-6 to TRBJ2-6; D gene uncertain. The germline gives CDR1 SGHDT, CDR2 YYEEEE. The V and J ends lost 4 bases and 0 bases respectively, with 11 bases between them. The CDR3 extends over 16 amino acids. CDR3 sequence: CASSPELFSGANVLTF. CDR3 nucleotides: TGTGCCAGCAGCCCTGAGCTATTCTCTGGGGCCAACGTCCTGACTTTC.

This clone was found once. The chain has TRBV4-1 and TRBJ2-1; no definite D call. The CDR3 length is 12 residues. The germline V gene encodes CDR1 MGHRA and CDR2 YSYEKL. V dropped 1 base and J dropped 10 bases, with 8 bases sitting between them. CDR3 in amino acids: CASSQATAEQFF. The CDR3, as DNA: TGCGCCAGCAGCCAAGCAACGGCCGAGCAGTTCTTC.